This T cell receptor (beta chain) came from a study of shared clonotypes between healthy human individuals. General study points: Expectations were that clonotype sharing among donors would be affected by sequencing depth.

Clones were read by immunoSEQ multiplex PCR, and TCRdb kept only the in-frame ones, dropping some. The sample lists under 600,000 clones, roughly 98% seen once, with 0.3% in the top ten. V dropped 5 bases and J dropped 7 bases, with 24 bases sitting between them. The V gene's germline CDR1 is PRHDT and CDR2 FYEKMQ (reference sequence). There are 16 residues in the CDR3. Cells designated naive CD8 were CD45RO-negative and were positively selected for CCR7, with terminally differentiated effector memory CD45RA+ cells excluded. Comments on this clone: What it binds is unknown.

The sequence was obtained from a man aged 25 to 40 in good health. The chain links TRBV13 to TRBJ2-7; possible D gene TRBD2, 6 bases. Sequencing was done on a sample of naive CD8+ T cells sorted from blood. Written as DNA, the CDR3 is TGTGCCAGCAGCGACCCCGGCCGGACTACAGCCGGTGAGCAGTACTTC. This encodes CASSDPGRTTAGEQYF.